This T cell receptor beta chain was recorded in a study of cytomegalovirus exposure and HLA in healthy donors (dated by TCRdb to about 2017). Turning to the overall study: An earlier analysis of several hundred of the donors reported roughly 300 Gb of sequence data and around 100 million unique TCR beta sequences obtained from around 180 million T cells. To predict cytomegalovirus infection status, the study brought together high-throughput TCR immunosequencing, statistical association of individual TCRs with disease status, and machine learning. Among about 360 genotyped donors of the cohort, an average of approximately 240,000 unique TCR beta nucleotide sequences were sequenced per donor, about a sixth of them non-productive. Because of strong linkage in the cohort, five DR-DQ haplotypes were treated as single units for association and clustering. The study profiled the T cell repertoires of under 700 subjects by immunosequencing and related them to cytomegalovirus serostatus. Typing coverage differed by locus: A, B, C, DRB1 and DQB1 were typed in about 620-640 donors, DQA1 in roughly 500, DPA1 in 600 to 610, and DPB1 in approximately 450. Alongside the repertoire data, information on donor age, sex, ethnicity and CMV serostatus was compiled. An early release that covered about 600 HLA-typed donors contained approximately 300 gigabases of sequencing data and approximately 85 million unique TCR sequences. Class I and class II HLA loci were covered by the typing at four-digit resolution. A later analysis re-examined previously published TCR beta repertoires from 610 or so donors and added high-resolution HLA genotyping to investigate patterns of TCR occurrence. Rather than drawing on any new phenotypic data, the later analysis identified candidate immune exposures from TCR beta sequences and the way those sequences occurred across donors. In a later genetic analysis, genome-wide SNP genotypes for 398 of the 666 donors were used, and that subset was treated as a discovery cohort. In addition to the first cohort of around 670 subjects, a separate validation cohort of around 110 different subjects was used. Every discovery cohort repertoire had been produced on one sequencing platform. Among the roughly 380 genotyped donors, under 90% belonged to the genetic ancestry cluster associated with self-reported Caucasian donors. The study aimed to test whether signatures of past pathogen exposure could be identified by cataloging public T cell receptors. In an earlier analysis of roughly 580 of the donors, high-throughput TCR beta sequencing was used to judge whether each TCR beta V gene segment behaved as functional or pseudogenic.

The cohort was made up of 650 to 700 healthy bone marrow donors. Cohort members were all nominally healthy when sampled, although unrecorded immune exposures were likely present. The donor tested CMV seropositive and was one of the 289 seropositive cohort members. Every donor gave a peripheral blood sample, and the peripheral blood mononuclear cells from that sample were used for TCR beta sequencing. Genomic DNA extraction from the blood cell samples was performed with the Qiagen DNeasy Blood Extraction Kit. The CDR3 holds 15 amino acids from the cysteine to the phenylalanine. The read is trimmed to its CDR3 DNA, 45 bases read in frame from base 1. Unmatched junction bases come to 4, with V trimmed by 2 bases and J by 3 bases. From a lookup of the germline V gene, CDR1 and CDR2 are SGHAT and FQNNGV. Library method: the immunoSEQ multiplex PCR assay. A mixture of 60 forward primers for TCR Vbeta segments and 13 reverse primers for TCR Jbeta segments was used in the multiplex PCR. The CDR3 region of rearranged TCR beta genes was amplified from genomic DNA with a multiplex PCR assay. The amplified TCR beta libraries were sequenced on the Illumina HiSeq System as 87-base-pair reads. In the source study's methods: A later analysis tallied some 79 million unique TCR beta chains across the 666 repertoires, and approximately 9.9 million of those chains were shared by two or more donors. Raw reads were error-corrected and collapsed into unique sequences by a nearest-neighbor algorithm in which closely related sequences were merged to remove PCR and sequencing errors. To assign V, D and J gene segments, CDR3 sequences were aligned to IMGT reference sequences. For a sequence to be retained, a match of at least six nucleotides to both a V gene segment and a J gene segment was required. A rearrangement counted as productive if the CDR3 had no stop codons and remained in frame with V and J, and every other rearrangement counted as non-productive. CDR3 was defined according to IMGT convention as the region running from the second conserved V-encoded cysteine to the conserved J-encoded phenylalanine. Sequences without an unambiguous match to a single V gene segment were excluded from the earlier analysis of a few hundred of the donors. An earlier analysis of fewer than 750 of the donors called V segments functional above 56.7% productive rearrangements and segregating when the between-donor standard deviation exceeded 5%. A statistical classification framework was built for diagnosing cytomegalovirus status from the catalog of TCR beta chain sequences. In a later analysis, TCR nucleotide sequences were compared against IMGT/GENE-DB human TR gene sequences so that V and J genes could be assigned. The TCRdist pipeline was used in a later analysis to assign CDR3 sequences and most-parsimonious VDJ recombination scenarios. In a later analysis, each TCR beta chain was defined by its CDR3 amino acid sequence together with its V-gene family, and reads without a unique V-gene family were excluded. As a way to deal with suspected cross-contamination and a sequencing artifact, a later analysis dropped 450 to 700 nucleotide sequences that were highly shared and had low generation probability. A later analysis calculated a clonal expansion index for each public chain from normalized within-repertoire ranks of inferred template counts. In a later analysis, generation probabilities were computed with a VDJ recombination model fitted to out-of-frame rearrangements, and the resulting probabilities were checked against IGoR. In a later analysis, hypergeometric tests were used to score TCR-TCR, TCR-HLA and TCR-CMV co-occurrence, with a repertoire-size bias correction applied to TCR pairs. To estimate false discovery rates, a later analysis permuted the HLA or CMV assignments 20 times. In a later analysis, co-occurring TCRs were grouped using DBSCAN, and TCRdist sequence similarity was added for clustering within HLA-allele-positive subsets. For co-occurrence clustering, repertoires with fewer than 30,000 or more than 120,000 public chains were excluded, along with several repertoires with anomalous nucleotide sharing. The table comes from immuneACCESS by way of TCRdb, which keeps in-frame sequences with V and J called. Part of the clones is missing from these tables; in studies checked, under half for an unresolved V gene and the rest for unknown reasons. The V and J calls and clone size were taken over from that table, and D and trimming were inferred from the DNA. This sample holds roughly 100,000 clones; approximately 76% were observed only once. The ten top clones hold more than 6% of the sample.

Study-wide findings and limitations: In a later analysis, the rate of TCR association differed among HLA loci, with DRB1 alleles having the most associated TCRs and HLA-C alleles having the fewest. A later genetic analysis associated a missense DCLRE1C variant with V-gene and J-gene trimming of TCR beta chains, and an independent cohort replicated the association. In both the original and validation cohorts, the classifier was reported to diagnose cytomegalovirus status with high specificity and sensitivity. The sequencing pipeline was judged likely to have produced a cluster of highly shared sequence variants as a technical artifact. The study listed 150 to 200 TCR beta chains as associated with cytomegalovirus. According to a later analysis, parvovirus B19, influenza, CMV and Epstein-Barr virus appeared linked to several top co-occurrence clusters. A further reported finding was that TCR beta sequences accurately predicted the HLA-A and HLA-B alleles for most subjects in the first cohort. Immune exposure information for the cohort was limited to CMV serostatus. Roughly uniform sequencing depth across donors was assumed in presence/absence analyses, although this assumption may not hold. A few of the identified cytomegalovirus-associated TCR beta chains were confirmed in vitro to be specific for cytomegalovirus antigens. The authors suggested that the approach could potentially be generalized to other disease states and immunological phenotypes. Most CMV-associated TCR beta chains appeared to be HLA-restricted in a later analysis, and the HLA associations seemed to be driven largely by CMV exposure. Most TCR sequences were observed very rarely across donors, whereas some public TCRs were present in many individuals. Because the 87-base-pair reads could not distinguish some IMGT-functional V segments, including TRBV6-2 and TRBV6-3, those segments were excluded. Because HLA typing was missing for some donors at each locus, association tests included only the typed subset. A later analysis found that HLA-associated TCR beta chains were more clonally expanded and had lower generation probabilities than equally common non-associated chains. Around 16 rarely observed V segments, including chromosome 9 orphons, were excluded from the earlier analysis of 550 to 700 of the donors because counts were too low. A later genetic analysis reported fewer N-insertions in productive TCRs among donors in an Asian-associated ancestry cluster than the approximately 700-donor mean. In a later analysis, around 17,000 TCR beta sequences were associated with specific HLA alleles at a false discovery rate of 0.05. Strong co-occurrence of HLA alleles, especially DR and DQ, made assigning TCR associations to individual alleles difficult. An earlier analysis of 587 of the donors showed that most TCR beta V segments appeared in productive rearrangements either about 90% or about 30% of the time, which broadly matched IMGT annotations. This cohort had only TCR beta chains sequenced, and the lack of alpha or paired-chain data limited which features could be detected. Linkage disequilibrium might explain the correlated functional status among segregating V segments, but an unknown experimental factor could not be excluded.

The table lists this clone with a count of one. It lacks a known antigen. No clone much larger than this one lies a single base away; base qualities are absent. The rearranged segments are TRBV11-2 and TRBJ1-5; 7 bases in the junction line up with TRBD1. This clonotype was sampled from a man between 40 and 49 years old in good health and CMV-seropositive. Sequenced input: PBMCs. CDR3 reads: CASSLNRGDNQPQHF. The base sequence is TGTGCCAGCAGCTTAAACAGGGGAGACAATCAGCCCCAGCATTTT.